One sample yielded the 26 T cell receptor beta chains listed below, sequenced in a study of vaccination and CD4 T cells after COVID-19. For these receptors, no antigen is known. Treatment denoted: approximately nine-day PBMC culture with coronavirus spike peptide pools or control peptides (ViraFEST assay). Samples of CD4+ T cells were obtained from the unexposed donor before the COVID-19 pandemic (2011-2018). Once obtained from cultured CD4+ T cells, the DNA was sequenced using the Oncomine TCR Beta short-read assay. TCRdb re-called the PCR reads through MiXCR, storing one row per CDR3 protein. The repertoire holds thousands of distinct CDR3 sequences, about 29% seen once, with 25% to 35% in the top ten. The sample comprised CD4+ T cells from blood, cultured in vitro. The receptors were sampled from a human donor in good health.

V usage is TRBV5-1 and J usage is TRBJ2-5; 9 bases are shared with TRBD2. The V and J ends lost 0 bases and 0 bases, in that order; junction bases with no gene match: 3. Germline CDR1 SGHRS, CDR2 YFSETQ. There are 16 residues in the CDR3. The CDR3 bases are TGCGCCAGCAGCTTGGTTGCTAGCGGGGACCAAGAGACCCAGTACTTC. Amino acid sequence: CASSLVASGDQETQYF.

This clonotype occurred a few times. The CDR3 region has the DNA TGTGCCAGCAGCTCGAGCCGGGTTTATGGCTACACCTTC. This sequence encodes CASSSSRVYGYTF. This chain links TRBV5-4 with TRBJ1-2; D is uncertain. V was clipped by 3 bases and J by 5 bases, with 11 bases between them. The germline V gene has CDR1 SGHNT and CDR2 YYREEE (reference sequence). CDR3 length: 13 residues.

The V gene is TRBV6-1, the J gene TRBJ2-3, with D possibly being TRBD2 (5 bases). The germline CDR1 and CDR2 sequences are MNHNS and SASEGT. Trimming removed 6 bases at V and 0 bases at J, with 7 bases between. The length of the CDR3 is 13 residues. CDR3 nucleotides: TGTGCCAGCAGGCCGGGAAGCACAGATACGCAGTATTTT. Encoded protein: CASRPGSTDTQYF.

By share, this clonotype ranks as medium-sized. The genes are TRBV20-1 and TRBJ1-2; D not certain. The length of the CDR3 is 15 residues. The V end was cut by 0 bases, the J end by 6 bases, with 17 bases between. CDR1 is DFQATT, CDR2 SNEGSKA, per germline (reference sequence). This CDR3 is CSARDSARRSDGYTF. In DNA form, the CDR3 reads TGCAGTGCTAGAGATTCGGCCAGGCGGAGCGATGGCTACACCTTC.

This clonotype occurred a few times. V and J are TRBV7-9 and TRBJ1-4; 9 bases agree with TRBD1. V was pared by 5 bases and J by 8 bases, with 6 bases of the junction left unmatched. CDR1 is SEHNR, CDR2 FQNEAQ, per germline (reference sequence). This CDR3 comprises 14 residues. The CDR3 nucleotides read TGTGCCAGCAGCAGGGGGACAGGGTGGGAAAAACTGTTTTTT. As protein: CASSRGTGWEKLFF.

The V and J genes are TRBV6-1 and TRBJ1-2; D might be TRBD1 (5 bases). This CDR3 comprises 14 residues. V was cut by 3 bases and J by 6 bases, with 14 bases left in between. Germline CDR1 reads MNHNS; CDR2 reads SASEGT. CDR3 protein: CASSDLTARDGYTF. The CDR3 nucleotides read TGTGCCAGCAGTGACCTGACAGCCCGCGATGGCTACACCTTC.

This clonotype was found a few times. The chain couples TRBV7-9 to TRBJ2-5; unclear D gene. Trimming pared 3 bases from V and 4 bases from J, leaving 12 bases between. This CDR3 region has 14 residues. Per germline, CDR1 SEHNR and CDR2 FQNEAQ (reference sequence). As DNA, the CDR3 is TGTGCCAGCAGCTTGGGCAGGACGCGAGAGACCCAGTACTTC. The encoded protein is CASSLGRTRETQYF.

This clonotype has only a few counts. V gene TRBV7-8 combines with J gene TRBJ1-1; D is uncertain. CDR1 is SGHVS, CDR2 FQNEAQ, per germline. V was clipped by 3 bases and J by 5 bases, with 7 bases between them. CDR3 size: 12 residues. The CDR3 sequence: CASSFRWTEAFF. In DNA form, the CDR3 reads TGTGCCAGCAGCTTCAGATGGACTGAAGCTTTCTTT.

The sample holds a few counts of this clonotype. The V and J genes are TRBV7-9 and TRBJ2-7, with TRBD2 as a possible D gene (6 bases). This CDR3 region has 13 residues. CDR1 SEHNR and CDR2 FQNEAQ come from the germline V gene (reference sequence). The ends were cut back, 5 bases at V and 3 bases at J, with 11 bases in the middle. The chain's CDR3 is CASSPSEFYEQYF. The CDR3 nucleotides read TGTGCCAGCAGCCCTAGCGAATTCTACGAGCAGTACTTC.

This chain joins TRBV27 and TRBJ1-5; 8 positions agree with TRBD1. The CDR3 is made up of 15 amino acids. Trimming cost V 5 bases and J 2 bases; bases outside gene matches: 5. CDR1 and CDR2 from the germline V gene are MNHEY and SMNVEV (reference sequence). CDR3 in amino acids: CASSTDREGNQPQHF. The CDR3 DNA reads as TGTGCCAGCAGTACGGACAGGGAAGGCAATCAGCCCCAGCATTTT.

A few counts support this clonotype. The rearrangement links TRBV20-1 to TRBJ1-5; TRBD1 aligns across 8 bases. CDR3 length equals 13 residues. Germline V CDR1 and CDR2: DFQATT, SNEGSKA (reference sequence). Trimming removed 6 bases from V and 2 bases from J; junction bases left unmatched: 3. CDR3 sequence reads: CSAGQGGNQPQHF. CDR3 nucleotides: TGCAGTGCCGGACAGGGTGGCAATCAGCCCCAGCATTTT.

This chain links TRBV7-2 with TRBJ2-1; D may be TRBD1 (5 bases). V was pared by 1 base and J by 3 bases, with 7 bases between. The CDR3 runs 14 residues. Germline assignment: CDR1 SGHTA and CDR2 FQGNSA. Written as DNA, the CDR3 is TGTGCCAGCAGCTTAGTTACAGGCTACAATGAGCAGTTCTTC. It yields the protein CASSLVTGYNEQFF. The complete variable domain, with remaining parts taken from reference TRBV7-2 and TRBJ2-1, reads GAGVSQSPSNKVTEKGKDVELRCDPISGHTALYWYRQSLGQGLEFLIYFQGNSAPDKSGLPSDRFSAERTGGSVSTLTIQRTQQEDSAVYLCASSLVTGYNEQFFGPGTRLTVL.

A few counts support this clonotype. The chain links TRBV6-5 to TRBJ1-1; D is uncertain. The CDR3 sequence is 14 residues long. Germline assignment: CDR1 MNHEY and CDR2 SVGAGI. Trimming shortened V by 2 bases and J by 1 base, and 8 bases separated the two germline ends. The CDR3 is CASSYTDGNTEAFF. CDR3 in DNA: TGTGCCAGCAGTTACACAGACGGGAACACTGAAGCTTTCTTT.

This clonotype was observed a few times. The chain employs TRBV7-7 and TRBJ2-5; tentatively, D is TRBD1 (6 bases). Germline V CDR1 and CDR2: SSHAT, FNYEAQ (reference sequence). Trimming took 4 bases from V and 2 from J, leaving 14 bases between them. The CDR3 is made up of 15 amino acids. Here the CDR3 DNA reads TGTGCCAGCAGCTCGGGACACATATTTCAAGAGACCCAGTACTTC. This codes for CASSSGHIFQETQYF.

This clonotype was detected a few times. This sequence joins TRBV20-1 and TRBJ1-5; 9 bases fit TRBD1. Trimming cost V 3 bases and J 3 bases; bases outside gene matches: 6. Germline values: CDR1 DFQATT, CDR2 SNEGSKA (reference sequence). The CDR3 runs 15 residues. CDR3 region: CSASKGQGFNQPQHF. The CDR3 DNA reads TGCAGTGCTAGTAAGGGACAGGGCTTCAATCAGCCCCAGCATTTT.

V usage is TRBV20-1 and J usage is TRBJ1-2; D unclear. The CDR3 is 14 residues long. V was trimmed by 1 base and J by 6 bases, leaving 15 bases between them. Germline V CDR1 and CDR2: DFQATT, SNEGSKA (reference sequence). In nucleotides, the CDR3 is TGCAGTGCTAGAGGGGTCGCAGGTCAGGATGGCTACACCTTC. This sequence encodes CSARGVAGQDGYTF.

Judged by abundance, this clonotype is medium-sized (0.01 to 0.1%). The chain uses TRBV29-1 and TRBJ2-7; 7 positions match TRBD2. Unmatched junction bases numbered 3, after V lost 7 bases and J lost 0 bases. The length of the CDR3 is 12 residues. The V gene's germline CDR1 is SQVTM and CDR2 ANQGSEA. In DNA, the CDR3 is TGCAGCGCCGGGGGGAGCTCCTACGAGCAGTACTTC. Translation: CSAGGSSYEQYF.

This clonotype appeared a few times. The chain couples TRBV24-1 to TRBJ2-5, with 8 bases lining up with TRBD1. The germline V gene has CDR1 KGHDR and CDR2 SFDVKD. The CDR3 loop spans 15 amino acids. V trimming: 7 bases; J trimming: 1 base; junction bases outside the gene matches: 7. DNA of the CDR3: TGTGCCACCAGCGCCGGGACAGGAATCCAAGAGACCCAGTACTTC. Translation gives CATSAGTGIQETQYF.

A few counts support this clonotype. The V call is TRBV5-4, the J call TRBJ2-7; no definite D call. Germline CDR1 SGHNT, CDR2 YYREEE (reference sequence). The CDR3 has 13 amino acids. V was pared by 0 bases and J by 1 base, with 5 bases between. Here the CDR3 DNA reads TGTGCCAGCAGCTTGGAAAGGTCCTACGAGCAGTACTTC. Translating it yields CASSLERSYEQYF. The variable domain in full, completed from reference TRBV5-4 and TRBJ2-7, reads ETGVTQSPTHLIKTRGQQVTLRCSSQSGHNTVSWYQQALGQGPQFIFQYYREEENGRGNFPPRFSGLQFPNYSSELNVNALELDDSALYLCASSLERSYEQYFGPGTRLTVT.

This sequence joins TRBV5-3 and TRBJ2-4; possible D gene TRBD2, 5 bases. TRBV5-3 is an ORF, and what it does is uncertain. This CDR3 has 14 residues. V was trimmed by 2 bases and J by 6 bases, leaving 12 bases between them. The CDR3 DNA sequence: TGTGCCAGAAGCTTCTCGTCTAGCTTAAACATTCAGTACTTC. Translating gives CARSFSSSLNIQYF.

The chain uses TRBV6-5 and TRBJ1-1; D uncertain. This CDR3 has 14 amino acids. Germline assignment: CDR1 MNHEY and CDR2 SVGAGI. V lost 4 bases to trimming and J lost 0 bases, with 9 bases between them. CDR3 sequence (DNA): TGTGCCAGCAGTTTTCAGACCTTGAACACTGAAGCTTTCTTT. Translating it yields CASSFQTLNTEAFF.

The CDR3 here is CASYRGLGDGYTF. CDR3 DNA: TGTGCCAGTTACAGGGGATTAGGAGACGGCTACACCTTC. This sequence joins TRBV5-6 and TRBJ1-2, with TRBD1 identical over 7 bases. Losses at the gene ends were 8 bases for V and 8 bases for J; bases not matched to a gene: 12. The CDR3 extends over 13 amino acids. The germline gives CDR1 SGHDT, CDR2 YYEEEE.

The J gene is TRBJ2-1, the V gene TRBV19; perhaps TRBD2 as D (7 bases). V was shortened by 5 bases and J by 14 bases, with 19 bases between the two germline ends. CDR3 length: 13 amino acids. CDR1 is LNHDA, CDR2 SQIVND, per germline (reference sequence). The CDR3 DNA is TGTGCCAGTAGTTATGTAGGGGGGGAAGGAAAGTTCTTC. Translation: CASSYVGGEGKFF. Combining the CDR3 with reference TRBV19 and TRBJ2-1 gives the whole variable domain DGGITQSPKYLFRKEGQNVTLSCEQNLNHDAMYWYRQDPGQGLRLIYYSQIVNDFQKGDIAEGYSVSREKKESFPLTVTSAQKNPTAFYLCASSYVGGEGKFFGPGTRLTVL.

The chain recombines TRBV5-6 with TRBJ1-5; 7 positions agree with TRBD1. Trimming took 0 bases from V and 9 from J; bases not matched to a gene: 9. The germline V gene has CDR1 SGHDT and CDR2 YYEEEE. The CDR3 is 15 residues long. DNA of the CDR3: TGTGCCAGCAGCTTGGGACAGGGAGTTGGTTGGCCCCAGCATTTT. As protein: CASSLGQGVGWPQHF.

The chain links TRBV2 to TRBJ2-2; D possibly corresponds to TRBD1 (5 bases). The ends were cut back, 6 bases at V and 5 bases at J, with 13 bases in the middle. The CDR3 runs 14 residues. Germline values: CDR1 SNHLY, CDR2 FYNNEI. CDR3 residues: CASSPRVGTGELFF. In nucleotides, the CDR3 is TGTGCCAGCAGCCCCAGGGTGGGGACCGGGGAGCTGTTTTTT. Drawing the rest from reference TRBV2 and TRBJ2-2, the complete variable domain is EPEVTQTPSHQVTQMGQEVILRCVPISNHLYFYWYRQILGQKVEFLVSFYNNEISEKSEIFDDQFSVERPDGSNFTLKIRSTKLEDSAMYFCASSPRVGTGELFFGEGSRLTVL.

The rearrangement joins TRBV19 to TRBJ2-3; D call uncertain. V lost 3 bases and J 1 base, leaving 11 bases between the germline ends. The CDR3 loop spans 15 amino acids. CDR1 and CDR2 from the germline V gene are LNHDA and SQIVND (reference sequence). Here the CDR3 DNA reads TGTGCCAGTAGTATTTTGGCAGTCGGCACAGATACGCAGTATTTT. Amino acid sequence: CASSILAVGTDTQYF.